Sequencing of this TCR beta chain was carried out in a study of cytomegalovirus exposure and HLA in healthy donors. Notes on this clone: Antigen unknown.

The PCR employed 60 Vbeta primers together with 13 Jbeta primers. Only in-frame clones appear in the TCRdb table, and some are missing; sequencing was by immunoSEQ multiplex PCR. The sample has approximately 110,000 clones; the top ten hold under 3.5%. V was cut by 4 bases and J by 0 bases, with 14 bases left in between. Germline CDR1 SGHKS, CDR2 YYEKEE (reference sequence). CDR3 length equals 16 residues. Study-level findings and limits: Later analysis suggested most CMV-associated TCR beta chains were HLA-restricted. With later analysis, a missense DCLRE1C variant became linked to TCR beta V- and J-gene trimming. According to the study, roughly 160 TCR beta chains were cytomegalovirus-associated.

The sequenced sample consisted of PBMCs. This TCR derives from a man aged 30 to 39 in good health and CMV-seronegative. The chain joins TRBV5-5 to TRBJ1-5; D ambiguous. DNA of the CDR3: TGTGCCAGCAGCCTAAACTACGGCTATAGCAATCAGCCCCAGCATTTT. Encoded protein: CASSLNYGYSNQPQHF.